This T cell receptor (beta chain) was documented in a study of monozygotic twins with inflammatory bowel disease (dated by TCRdb to between 2018 and 2021). For the study in its entirety: The complete study included around 30 monozygotic twin pairs: 19 IBD-discordant Danish pairs and nine German pairs, of which four were IBD-concordant and five were IBD-discordant. The search for disease-associated traits relied mainly on comparing IBD patients with their genetically identical healthy co-twins within discordant pairs. Each individual had, on average, about 151 000 unique TCRalpha sequences and 181 000 unique TCRbeta sequences available for analysis.

Receptor amplification or capture employed 5' RACE. The input for every TCR library was roughly 3.5 ug of total RNA. For each sample, cDNA synthesis was carried out in eight separate reactions using SMARTScribe reverse transcriptase. During cDNA synthesis, template switching introduced unique molecular identifiers that contained a 6-nucleotide sample barcode. TCRalpha and TCRbeta cDNA was amplified in two nested PCRs of approximately 16 and 10 cycles, and bead purification was carried out after each PCR. Before amplification, the cDNA was treated with uracil DNA-glycosylase and purified using the QIAquick PCR purification kit. The second PCR was the step at which Illumina TruSeq-compatible adapters and sample-specific barcodes were added. TapeStation and Qubit were used to check library quality and concentration, and 5 to 6.5 ng of each library was pooled. Pooled libraries were sequenced on an Illumina HiSeq2500 single-index Rapid Run with 2 x 100 bp reads and custom sequencing primers. In the authors' own workflow: UMI-based consensus assembly with MiGEC version 1.2.6 was used to correct PCR and sequencing errors. MiXCR version 2.1.1 handled V(D)J alignment, clonotype assembly and CDR3 extraction. Gene usage, clonotype sharing and MAIT/NKT TCR abundance were normalised by analysing the top 1000, 10 000 and 20 000 clonotypes per sample. Diversity was computed as the inverse Simpson index with the vegan R package after downsampling to 27 000 UMIs. Paired Mann-Whitney U tests on discordant twin pairs were used, with Benjamini-Hochberg multiple-testing correction. Reprocessed by TCRdb, the reads give a single entry per CDR3 protein sequence, without DNA. None of the V and J calls come from the authors' own analysis; TCRdb made them. The sample table on file contains 150,000 to 200,000 distinct CDR3 sequences. In total, the top ten clones hold roughly 2.4% of the sample.

As for this clonotype: Its antigen target is currently unknown.

The germline V gene supplies CDR1 SGHRS and CDR2 YFSETQ. The CDR3 sequence holds 15 residues, the cysteine and phenylalanine included. The protein alone is recorded here. From each donor, an approximately 2.5 ml peripheral blood sample was drawn into PAXgene tubes and stored at -80 degrees C. Total RNA was isolated from whole blood with the PAXgene blood miRNA kit on an automated QIAcube, without T cell sorting. Peripheral blood from monozygotic twin pairs who were concordant or discordant for inflammatory bowel disease underwent deep TCRalpha and TCRbeta repertoire profiling using unique molecular barcoding. Smoking habits were recorded for all twin pairs, with individuals classified as current, former or never smokers. What the research found in general, with its limitations: The results gave no support for a single strong signal or clonotype linked to IBD. Compared with healthy twins, IBD patients shared fewer clonotypes with other individuals, and the difference was most pronounced in patients with signs of disease activity. Because patients received different immunosuppressive treatments, the repertoires may have picked up extra background noise and variability between individuals. IBD patients had lower TCRbeta repertoire diversity, measured by the inverse Simpson index, than their healthy co-twins. Different T cell subtypes could not be distinguished in the analysis. Concordant and discordant twins showed no difference in repertoire similarity, possibly because of limited statistical power.

What was sequenced was blood. The sequence came from a human donor with ulcerative colitis or Crohn's disease, or a healthy co-twin of an affected twin (not recorded which). The sequence is built from TRBV5-1 and TRBJ2-7; TCRdb indicates TRBD2, and absent DNA this call remains unverified. Here the CDR3 is given as CASSSGTSGLYEQYF.